This TCR beta chain was recorded in a study of blood T cell repertoires in COVID-19. Trimming cost V 8 bases and J 7 bases; bases outside gene matches: 4. CDR3 length: 13 amino acids. The germline V gene has CDR1 LGHDT and CDR2 YNNKEL (reference sequence). Measured with immunoSEQ multiplex PCR; TCRdb has only the in-frame clones, and not every one. There are roughly 230,000 clones in the sample; approximately 81% occur only once, and about 0.93% lies in the top ten. The chain combines TRBV3-1 (or the pseudogene TRBV3-2) with TRBJ2-2, with 10 bases identical to TRBD1. This TCR was sampled from a man aged 40-50 years with acute or convalescent COVID-19. Sequencing used peripheral blood. The CDR3: CASQGQGDGELFF. The CDR3 DNA reads TGTGCCAGCCAAGGACAGGGGGACGGGGAGCTGTTTTTT.